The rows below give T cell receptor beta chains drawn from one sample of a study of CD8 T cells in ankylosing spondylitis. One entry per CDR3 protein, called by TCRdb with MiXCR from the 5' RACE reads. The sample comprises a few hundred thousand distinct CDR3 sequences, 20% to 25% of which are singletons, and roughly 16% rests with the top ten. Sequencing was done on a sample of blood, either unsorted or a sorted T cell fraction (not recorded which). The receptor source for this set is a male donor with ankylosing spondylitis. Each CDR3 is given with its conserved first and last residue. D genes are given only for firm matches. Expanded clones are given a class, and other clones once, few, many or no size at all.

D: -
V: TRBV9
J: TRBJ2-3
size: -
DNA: TGTGCCAGCAGCAGAACTCCGGGGCCTAGCACAGATACGCAGTATTTT
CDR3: CASSRTPGPSTDTQYF

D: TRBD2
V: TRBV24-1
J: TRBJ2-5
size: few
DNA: TGTGCCACCAGTGATTCTGCGCGGACTAGAAAAGAGACCCAGTACTTC
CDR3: CATSDSARTRKETQYF

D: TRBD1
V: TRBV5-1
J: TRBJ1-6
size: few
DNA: TGCGCCAGCAGTCACGGACAGGGAGCAGAACGGTCACCCCTCCACTTT
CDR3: CASSHGQGAERSPLHF

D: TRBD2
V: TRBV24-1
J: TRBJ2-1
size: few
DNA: TGTGCCACCAGTGATTCTAGCGGGAGATCCTACAATGAGCAGTTCTTC
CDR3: CATSDSSGRSYNEQFF

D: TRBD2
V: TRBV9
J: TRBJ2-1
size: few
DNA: TGTGCCAGCAGCGTAGTGTCTAGCGGATCCTACAATGAGCAGTTCTTC
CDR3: CASSVVSSGSYNEQFF

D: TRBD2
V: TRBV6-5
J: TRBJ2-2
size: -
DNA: TGTGCCAGCAGTTACTCAGCGGGGGCGAGGGAGACCGGGGAGCTGTTTTTT
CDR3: CASSYSAGARETGELFF

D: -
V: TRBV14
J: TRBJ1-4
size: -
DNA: TGTGCCAGCAGCCAACTGTCCGGAGACCAAAGAAATGAAAAACTGTTTTTT
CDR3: CASSQLSGDQRNEKLFF

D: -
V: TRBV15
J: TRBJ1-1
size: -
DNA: TGTGCCACCAGCAGAGATGTGCAGAACACTGAAGCTTTCTTT
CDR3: CATSRDVQNTEAFF

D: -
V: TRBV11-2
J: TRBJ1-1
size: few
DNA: TGTGCCAGCAGCTTACGTGTGACGGGGGGACGTGGGTACTCTGAAGCTTTCTTT
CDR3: CASSLRVTGGRGYSEAFF

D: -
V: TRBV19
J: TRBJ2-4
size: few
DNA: TGTGCCAGTAGTATAATTTTCGTTGGGGCAGGGCCGGCGGAAAACATTCAGTACTTC
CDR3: CASSIIFVGAGPAENIQYF

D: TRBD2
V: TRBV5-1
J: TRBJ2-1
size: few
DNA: TGCGCCAGCAGCTGGGGGCCCTCCCGGGAGGGGAATGAGCAGTTCTTC
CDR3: CASSWGPSREGNEQFF

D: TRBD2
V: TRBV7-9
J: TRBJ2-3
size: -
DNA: TGTGCCAGCAGCCACGGTGTTAGCGGGAGTTTTACAGATACGCAGTATTTT
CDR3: CASSHGVSGSFTDTQYF

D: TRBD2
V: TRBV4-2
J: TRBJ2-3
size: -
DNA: TGTGCCAGCAGCCCATTGTTGGGACTAGCGGGAATGTGGGATACGCAGTATTTT
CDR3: CASSPLLGLAGMWDTQYF

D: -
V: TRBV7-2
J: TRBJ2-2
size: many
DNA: TGTGCCAGCAGCTATGCGGCCAACACCGGGGAGCTGTTTTTT
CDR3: CASSYAANTGELFF

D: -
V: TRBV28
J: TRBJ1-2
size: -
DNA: TGTGCCAGCAGTCCAGGGAGAACTACTAACTATGGCTACACCTTC
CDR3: CASSPGRTTNYGYTF

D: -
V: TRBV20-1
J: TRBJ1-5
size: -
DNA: TGCAGTGCCCCAAGAAACGGGCAGCCCCAGCATTTT
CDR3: CSAPRNGQPQHF

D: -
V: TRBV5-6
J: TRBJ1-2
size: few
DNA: TGTGCCAGCAGTCCGGCTGGTGTGGAAGGCTACACCTTC
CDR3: CASSPAGVEGYTF

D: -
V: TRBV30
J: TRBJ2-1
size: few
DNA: TGTGCCTGGGACCCGGGACTCTACAATGAGCAGTTCTTC
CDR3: CAWDPGLYNEQFF

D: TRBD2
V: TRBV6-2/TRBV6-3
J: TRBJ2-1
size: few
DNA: TGTGCCAGCAGTTTCGGACTAGCGGGGCCGGGAAAAAATGAGCAGTTCTTC
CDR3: CASSFGLAGPGKNEQFF

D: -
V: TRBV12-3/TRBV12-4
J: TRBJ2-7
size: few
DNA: TGTGCCAGCAGTCAGCTGACAGGGAGGACCTACGAGCAGTACTTC
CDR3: CASSQLTGRTYEQYF

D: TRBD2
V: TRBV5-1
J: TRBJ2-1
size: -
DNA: TGCGCCAGCAGCCAAGGACTAGCGGGAGTCTCCTACAATGAGCAGTTCTTC
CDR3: CASSQGLAGVSYNEQFF

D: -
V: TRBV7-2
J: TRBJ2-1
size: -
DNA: TGTGCCAGCAGCTTAGCCCTGGGCGCTTACAATGAGCAGTTCTTC
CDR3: CASSLALGAYNEQFF

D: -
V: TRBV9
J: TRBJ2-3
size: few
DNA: TGTGCCAGCAGCGTTTTGGCTAGTAACCCAGATACGCAGTATTTT
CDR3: CASSVLASNPDTQYF

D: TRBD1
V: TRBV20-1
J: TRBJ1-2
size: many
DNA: TGCAGTGCTAGTAGGGACAGGGGTGGATATGGCTACACCTTC
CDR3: CSASRDRGGYGYTF

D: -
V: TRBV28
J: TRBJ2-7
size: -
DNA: TGTGCCAGCAAACACCCTTCACACTACGAGCAGTACTTC
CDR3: CASKHPSHYEQYF

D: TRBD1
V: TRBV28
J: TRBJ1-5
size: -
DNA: TGTGCCAGCACCGACCCGGGACAGGCCAATCAGCCCCAGCATTTT
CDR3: CASTDPGQANQPQHF

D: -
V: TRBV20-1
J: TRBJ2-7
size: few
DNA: TGCAGTGCTAGGGACCGGGGGTCCCCGGGCTACGAGCAGTACTTC
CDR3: CSARDRGSPGYEQYF

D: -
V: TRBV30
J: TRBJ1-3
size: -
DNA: TGTGCCTGGAGTCGGGACACCAGCTCTGGAAACACCATATATTTT
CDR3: CAWSRDTSSGNTIYF

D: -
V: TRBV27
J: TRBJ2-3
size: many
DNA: TGTGCCAGCAGTTTACCTCCCGGGAGAAGCACAGATACGCAGTATTTT
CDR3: CASSLPPGRSTDTQYF

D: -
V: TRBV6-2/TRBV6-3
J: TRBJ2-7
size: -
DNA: TGTGCCAGCAGTGGCAGGGTCAGTGAGCAGTACTTC
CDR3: CASSGRVSEQYF

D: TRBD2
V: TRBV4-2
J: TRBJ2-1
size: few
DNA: TGTGCCAGCAGCCATCCAACTAGCGGGAGGTACAATGAGCAGTTCTTC
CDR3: CASSHPTSGRYNEQFF

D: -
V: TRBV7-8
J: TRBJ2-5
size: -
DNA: TGTGCCAGCAGCTTGAGCCCGGGCAGGTGGGAGACCCAGTACTTC
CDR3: CASSLSPGRWETQYF

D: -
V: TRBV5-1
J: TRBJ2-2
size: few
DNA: TGCGCCAGCAGCTTTTCCGGCGGGACGAACACCGGGGAGCTGTTTTTT
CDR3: CASSFSGGTNTGELFF

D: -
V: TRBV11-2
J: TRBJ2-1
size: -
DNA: TGTGCCAGCAGCTCGAACCACCCGGGTGATGAGCAGTTCTTC
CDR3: CASSSNHPGDEQFF

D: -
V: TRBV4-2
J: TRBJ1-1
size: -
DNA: TGTGCCAGCAGCCAAGAACTGGGGCTGAACACTGAAGCTTTCTTT
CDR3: CASSQELGLNTEAFF

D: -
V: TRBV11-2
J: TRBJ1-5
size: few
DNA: TGTGCCAGCAGCAACGAGGGCGGTAGCAATCAGCCCCAGCATTTT
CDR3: CASSNEGGSNQPQHF

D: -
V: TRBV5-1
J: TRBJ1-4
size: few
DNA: TGCGCCAGCAGCCTCGGGGGTATAACTAATGAAAAACTGTTTTTT
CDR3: CASSLGGITNEKLFF

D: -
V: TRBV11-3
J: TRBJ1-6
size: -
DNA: TGTGCCAGCAGCACCCCGGGAGGTCGGAATTCACCCCTCCACTTT
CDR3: CASSTPGGRNSPLHF

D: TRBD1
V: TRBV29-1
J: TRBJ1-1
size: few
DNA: TGCAGCGTTAAAGGGACAGGGGTTGACACTGAAGCTTTCTTT
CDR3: CSVKGTGVDTEAFF

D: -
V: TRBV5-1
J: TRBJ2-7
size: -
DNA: TGCGCCAGCAGCTCCCTCACTTCAGACGAGCAGTACTTC
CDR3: CASSSLTSDEQYF

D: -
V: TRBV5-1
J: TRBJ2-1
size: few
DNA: TGCGCCAGCAGCCCGAGGCCAGGTGGGAGCTCCTACAATGAGCAGTTCTTC
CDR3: CASSPRPGGSSYNEQFF

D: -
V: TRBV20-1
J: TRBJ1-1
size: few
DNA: TGCAGTGCTAGAGATTCGGGGCAGCTCATGAACACTGAAGCTTTCTTT
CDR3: CSARDSGQLMNTEAFF

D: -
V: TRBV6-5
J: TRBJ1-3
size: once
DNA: TGTGCCAGCAGTTACTCTACTGAAGGCCGCGGAAACACCATATATTTT
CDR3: CASSYSTEGRGNTIYF

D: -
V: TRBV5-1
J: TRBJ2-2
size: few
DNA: TGCGCCAGCAGCTTGCGGCTAGCTCACGGTGGCGGGGAGCTGTTTTTT
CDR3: CASSLRLAHGGGELFF

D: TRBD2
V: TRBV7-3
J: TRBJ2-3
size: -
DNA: TGTGCCAGCAGCTTAATTGCTAGCGGGAACAGCCTGGATACGCAGTATTTT
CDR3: CASSLIASGNSLDTQYF

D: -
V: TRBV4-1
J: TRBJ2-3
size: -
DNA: TGCGCCAGCAGTCAGAGGGACGGATCCACAGATACGCAGTATTTT
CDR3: CASSQRDGSTDTQYF

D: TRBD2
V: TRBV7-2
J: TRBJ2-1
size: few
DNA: TGTGCCAGCAGCCTAACCCTGGCTAGCGGGAGATCGAATGAGCAGTTCTTC
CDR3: CASSLTLASGRSNEQFF

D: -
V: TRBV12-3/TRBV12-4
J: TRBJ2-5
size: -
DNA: TGTGCCAGCAGTTTAGGCACGCCAGGCGAGACCCAGTACTTC
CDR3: CASSLGTPGETQYF

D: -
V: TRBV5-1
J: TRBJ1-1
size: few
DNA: TGCGCCAGCAGCCCGGTAATGGGGAGCACTGAAGCTTTCTTT
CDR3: CASSPVMGSTEAFF

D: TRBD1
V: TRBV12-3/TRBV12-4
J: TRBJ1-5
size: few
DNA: TGTGCCAGCAGTTTAGGGACAGGAGTACTAAGCAATCAGCCCCAGCATTTT
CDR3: CASSLGTGVLSNQPQHF

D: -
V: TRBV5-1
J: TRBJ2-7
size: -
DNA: TGCGCCAGCAGCTTTGACGGCGACTACGAGCAGTACTTC
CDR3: CASSFDGDYEQYF

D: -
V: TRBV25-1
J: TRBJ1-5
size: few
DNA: TGTGCCAGCAGTGAACACACGGGGAATCAGCCCCAGCATTTT
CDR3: CASSEHTGNQPQHF

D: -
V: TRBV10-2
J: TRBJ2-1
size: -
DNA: TGCGCCAGCAGACAGGATGTACACAATGAGCAGTTCTTC
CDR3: CASRQDVHNEQFF

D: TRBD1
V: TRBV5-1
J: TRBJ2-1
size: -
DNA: TGCGCCAGCAGCTCTCGACAGGGTCTTAGGTACAATGAGCAGTTCTTC
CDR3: CASSSRQGLRYNEQFF

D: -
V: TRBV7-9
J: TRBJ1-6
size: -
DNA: TGTGCCAGCCGCTCGGGGGGCTCGGATTCACCCCTCCACTTT
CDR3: CASRSGGSDSPLHF